This T cell receptor (beta chain) is from a study of T-cell memory formation after mild COVID-19. About the research overall: TCR clusters largely stayed donor specific.

This CDR3 is 12 amino acids long. The V end was cut by 2 bases, the J end by 8 bases, with 9 bases between. In germline, CDR1 is MNHEY, CDR2 SVGAGI. Study-level points and caveats: Second-wave clones reaching peak frequency on day 37 lacked confirmed SARS-CoV-2 specificity. A balance of CD4 and CD8 characterized clones contracting day 15 to 85, whereas later expanders leaned CD4+.

A remark on this clonotype: Its specificity is unknown.

A single record per CDR3 protein comes from TCRdb applying MiXCR to the 5' RACE reads. This sample has 90,000 to 120,000 distinct CDR3 sequences, with 14% found just once. The rearrangement uses TRBV6-5 and TRBJ1-1; D not certain. The sequence came from a young man who had mild COVID-19 (a few samples of this study predate the infection). Cell type and time point are not known. Sequencing used PBMCs or a T cell subset sorted from them (not recorded which). In DNA form, the CDR3 reads TGTGCCAGCAGTTACGTGGCAGGAGAAGCTTTCTTT. It translates to CASSYVAGEAFF.